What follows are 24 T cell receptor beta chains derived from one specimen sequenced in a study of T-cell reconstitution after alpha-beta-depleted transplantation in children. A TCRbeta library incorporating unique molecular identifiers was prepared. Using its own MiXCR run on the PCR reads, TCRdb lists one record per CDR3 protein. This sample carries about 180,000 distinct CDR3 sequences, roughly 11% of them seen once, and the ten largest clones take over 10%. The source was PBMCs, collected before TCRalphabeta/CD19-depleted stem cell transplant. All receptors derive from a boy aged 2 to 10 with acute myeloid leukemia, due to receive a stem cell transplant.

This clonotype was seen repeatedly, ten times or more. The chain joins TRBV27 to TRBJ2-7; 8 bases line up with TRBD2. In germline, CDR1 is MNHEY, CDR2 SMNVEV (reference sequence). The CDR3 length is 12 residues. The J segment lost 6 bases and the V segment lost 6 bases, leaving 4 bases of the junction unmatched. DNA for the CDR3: TGTGCCAGCAGCCCGGGGGGGGTCGAGCAGTACGTC. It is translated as CASSPGGVEQYV.

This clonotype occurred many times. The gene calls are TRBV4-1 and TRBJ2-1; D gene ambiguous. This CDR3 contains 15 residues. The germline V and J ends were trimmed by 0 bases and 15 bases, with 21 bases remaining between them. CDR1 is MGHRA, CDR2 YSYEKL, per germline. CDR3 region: CASSQDPEALRIRFF. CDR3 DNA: TGCGCCAGCAGCCAAGATCCAGAGGCACTTCGAATACGGTTCTTC.

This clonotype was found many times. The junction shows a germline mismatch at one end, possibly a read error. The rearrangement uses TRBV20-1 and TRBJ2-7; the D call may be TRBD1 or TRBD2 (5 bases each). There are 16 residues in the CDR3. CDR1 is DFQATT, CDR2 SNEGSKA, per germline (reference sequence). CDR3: CSARGTLLSSVDEQYF. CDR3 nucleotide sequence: TGCAGTGCGAGAGGGACCCTTCTGAGCTCGGTCGACGAGCAGTACTTC.

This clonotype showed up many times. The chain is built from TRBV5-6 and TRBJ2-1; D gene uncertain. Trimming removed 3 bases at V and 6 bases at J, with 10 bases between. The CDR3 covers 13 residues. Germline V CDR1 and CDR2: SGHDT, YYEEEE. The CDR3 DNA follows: TGTGCCAGCAGCTATATCGGCTCCAATGAGCAGTTCTTC. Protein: CASSYIGSNEQFF.

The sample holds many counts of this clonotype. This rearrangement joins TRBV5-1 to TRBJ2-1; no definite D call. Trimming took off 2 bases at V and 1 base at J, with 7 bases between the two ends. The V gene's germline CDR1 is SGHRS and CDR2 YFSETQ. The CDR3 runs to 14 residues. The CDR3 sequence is CASSFQESYNEQFF. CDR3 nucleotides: TGCGCCAGCAGCTTTCAAGAGTCCTACAATGAGCAGTTCTTC. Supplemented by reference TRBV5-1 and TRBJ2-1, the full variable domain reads KAGVTQTPRYLIKTRGQQVTLSCSPISGHRSVSWYQQTPGQGLQFLFEYFSETQRNKGNFPGRFSGRQFSNSRSEMNVSTLELGDSALYLCASSFQESYNEQFFGPGTRLTVL.

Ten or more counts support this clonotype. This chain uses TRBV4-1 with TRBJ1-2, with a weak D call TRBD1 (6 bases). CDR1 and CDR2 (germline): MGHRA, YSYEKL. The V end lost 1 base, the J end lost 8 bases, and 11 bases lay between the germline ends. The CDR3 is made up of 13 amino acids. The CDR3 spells CASSQVGGNGYTF. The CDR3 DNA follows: TGCGCCAGCAGCCAAGTAGGGGGAAACGGCTACACCTTC.

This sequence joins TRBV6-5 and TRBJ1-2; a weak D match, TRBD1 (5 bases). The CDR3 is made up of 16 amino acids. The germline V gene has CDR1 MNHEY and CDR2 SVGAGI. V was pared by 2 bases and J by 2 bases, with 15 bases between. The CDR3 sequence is CASSYAYGGGNYGYTF. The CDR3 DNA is TGTGCCAGCAGTTACGCCTACGGGGGGGGAAACTATGGCTACACCTTC.

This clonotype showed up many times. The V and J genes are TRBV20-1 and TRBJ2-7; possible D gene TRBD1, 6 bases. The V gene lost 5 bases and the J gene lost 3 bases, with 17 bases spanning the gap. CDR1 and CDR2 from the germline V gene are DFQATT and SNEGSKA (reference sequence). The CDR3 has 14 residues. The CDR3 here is CSALPGQIIYEQYF. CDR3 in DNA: TGCAGTGCTCTTCCAGGACAGATTATCTACGAGCAGTACTTC.

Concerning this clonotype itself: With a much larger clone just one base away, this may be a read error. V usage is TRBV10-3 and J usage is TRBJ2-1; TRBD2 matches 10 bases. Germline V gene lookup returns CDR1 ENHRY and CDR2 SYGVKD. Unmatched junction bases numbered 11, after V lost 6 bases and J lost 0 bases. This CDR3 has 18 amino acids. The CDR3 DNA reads TGTGCCATCAGCCTCACTAGCGGGAAGGGTTACTCCTACAATGAGCAGTTCTTC. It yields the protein CAISLTSGKGYSYNEQFF.

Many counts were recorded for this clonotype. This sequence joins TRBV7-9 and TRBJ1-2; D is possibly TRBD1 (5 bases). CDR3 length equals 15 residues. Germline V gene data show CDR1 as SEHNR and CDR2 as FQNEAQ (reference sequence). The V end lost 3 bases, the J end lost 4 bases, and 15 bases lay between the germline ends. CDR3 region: CASSFDDSTIYGYTF. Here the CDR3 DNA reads TGTGCCAGCAGCTTCGACGACAGTACTATCTATGGCTACACCTTC. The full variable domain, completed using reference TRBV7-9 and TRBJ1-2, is DTGVSQNPRHKITKRGQNVTFRCDPISEHNRLYWYRQTLGQGPEFLTYFQNEAQLEKSRLLSDRFSAERPKGSFSTLEIQRTEQGDSAMYLCASSFDDSTIYGYTFGSGTRLTVV.

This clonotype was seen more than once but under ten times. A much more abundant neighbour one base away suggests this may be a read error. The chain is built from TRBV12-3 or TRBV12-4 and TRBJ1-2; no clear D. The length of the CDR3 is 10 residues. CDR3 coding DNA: TGTGCCAGCAGTGACTATGGCGACACCTTC. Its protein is CASSDYGDTF.

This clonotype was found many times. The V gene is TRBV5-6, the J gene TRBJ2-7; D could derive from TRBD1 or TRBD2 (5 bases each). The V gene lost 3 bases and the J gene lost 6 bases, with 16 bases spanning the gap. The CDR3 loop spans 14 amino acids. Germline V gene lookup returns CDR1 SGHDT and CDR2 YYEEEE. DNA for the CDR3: TGTGCCAGCAGCTGGGGACCGGGAACCAGCGAGCAGTACTTC. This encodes CASSWGPGTSEQYF.

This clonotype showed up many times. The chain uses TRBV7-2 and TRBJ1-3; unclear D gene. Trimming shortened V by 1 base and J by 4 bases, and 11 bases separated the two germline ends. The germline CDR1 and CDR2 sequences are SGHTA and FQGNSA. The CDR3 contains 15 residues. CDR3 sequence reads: CASSLGRCYGNTIYF. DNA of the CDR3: TGTGCCAGCAGCTTAGGCAGGTGTTACGGAAACACCATATATTTT.

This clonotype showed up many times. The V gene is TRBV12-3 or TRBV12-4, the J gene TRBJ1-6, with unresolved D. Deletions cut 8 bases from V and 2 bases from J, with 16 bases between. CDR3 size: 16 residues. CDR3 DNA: TGTGCCAGCGGACGGACCGTGGGCGCCTATAATTCACCCCTCCACTTT. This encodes CASGRTVGAYNSPLHF.

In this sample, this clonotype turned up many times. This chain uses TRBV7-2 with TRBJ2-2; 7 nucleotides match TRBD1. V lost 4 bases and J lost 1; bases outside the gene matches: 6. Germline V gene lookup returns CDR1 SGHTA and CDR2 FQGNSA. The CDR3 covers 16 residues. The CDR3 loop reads CASSSPRGMNTGELFF. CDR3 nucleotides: TGTGCCAGCAGCTCGCCCAGGGGGATGAACACCGGGGAGCTGTTTTTT.

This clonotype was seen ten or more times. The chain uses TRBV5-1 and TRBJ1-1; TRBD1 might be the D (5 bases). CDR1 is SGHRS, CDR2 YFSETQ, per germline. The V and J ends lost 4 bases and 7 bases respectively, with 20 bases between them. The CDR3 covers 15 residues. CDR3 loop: CASSGGLRESGEAFF. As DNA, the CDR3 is TGCGCCAGCAGCGGGGGACTCAGGGAAAGCGGTGAAGCTTTCTTT.

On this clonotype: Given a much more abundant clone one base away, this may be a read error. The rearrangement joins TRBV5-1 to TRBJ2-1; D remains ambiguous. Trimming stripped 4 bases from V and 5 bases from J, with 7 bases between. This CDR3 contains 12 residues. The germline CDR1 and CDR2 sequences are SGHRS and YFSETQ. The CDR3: CASSIANNEQFF. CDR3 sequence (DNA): TGCGCCAGCAGCATTGCGAACAATGAGCAGTTCTTC.

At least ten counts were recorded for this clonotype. The chain's CDR3 is CASRPPSGTRGETQYF. The CDR3 DNA reads TGTGCCAGCAGACCACCTTCCGGGACGCGAGGGGAGACCCAGTACTTC. The J gene is TRBJ2-5, the V gene TRBV6-1, with D perhaps being TRBD1 or TRBD2 (5 bases each). The ends were cut back, 6 bases at V and 5 bases at J, with 22 bases in the middle. Germline V gene data show CDR1 as MNHNS and CDR2 as SASEGT. CDR3 length equals 16 residues.

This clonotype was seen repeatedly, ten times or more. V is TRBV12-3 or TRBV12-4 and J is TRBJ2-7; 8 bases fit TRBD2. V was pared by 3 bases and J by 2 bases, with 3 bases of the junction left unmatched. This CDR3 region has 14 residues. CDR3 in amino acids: CASSFGTRPYEQYF. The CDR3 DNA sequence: TGTGCCAGCAGTTTCGGGACTAGGCCCTACGAGCAGTACTTC.

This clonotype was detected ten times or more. DNA for the CDR3: TGTGCCAGCATTAACAGAAGATATAGCAATCAGCCCCAGCATTTT. It encodes CASINRRYSNQPQHF. The rearrangement joins TRBV28 to TRBJ1-5, with D unresolved. This CDR3 has 15 amino acids. Trimming stripped 7 bases from V and 0 bases from J, with 13 bases between. Germline loops: CDR1 MDHEN, CDR2 SYDVKM. Complete variable domain (other parts from reference TRBV28 and TRBJ1-5): DVKVTQSSRYLVKRTGEKVFLECVQDMDHENMFWYRQDPGLGLRLIYFSYDVKMKEKGDIPEGYSVSREKKERFSLILESASTNQTSMYLCASINRRYSNQPQHFGDGTRLSIL.

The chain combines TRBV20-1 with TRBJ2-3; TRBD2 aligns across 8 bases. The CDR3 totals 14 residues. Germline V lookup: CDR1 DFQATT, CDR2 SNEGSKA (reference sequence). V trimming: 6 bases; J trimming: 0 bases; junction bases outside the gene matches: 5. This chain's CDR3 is CSAPASGSTDTQYF. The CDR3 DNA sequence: TGCAGTGCGCCAGCTAGCGGGAGCACAGATACGCAGTATTTT.

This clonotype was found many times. The CDR3 DNA reads as TGTGCCACCAGCAACGGTCGCTCCTACAATGAGCAGTTCTTC. This codes for CATSNGRSYNEQFF. The chain carries TRBV15 and TRBJ2-1, with D hard to call. Germline V gene lookup returns CDR1 LNHNV and CDR2 YYDKDF (reference sequence). The CDR3 is 14 amino acids. The germline V and J ends were trimmed by 4 bases and 0 bases, with 7 bases remaining between them.

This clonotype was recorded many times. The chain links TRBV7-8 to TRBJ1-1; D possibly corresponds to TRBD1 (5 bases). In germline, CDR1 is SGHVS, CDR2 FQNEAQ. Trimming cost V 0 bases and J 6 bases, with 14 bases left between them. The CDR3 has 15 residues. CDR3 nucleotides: TGTGCCAGCAGCTTAGCGGAGGGGCAGCCCCCTGAAGCTTTCTTT. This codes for CASSLAEGQPPEAFF.

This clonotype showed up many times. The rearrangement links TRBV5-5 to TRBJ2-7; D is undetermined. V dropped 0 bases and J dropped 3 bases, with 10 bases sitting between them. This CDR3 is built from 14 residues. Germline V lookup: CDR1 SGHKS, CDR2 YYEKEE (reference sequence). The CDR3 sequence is CASSLAYRLYEQYF. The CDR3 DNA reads TGTGCCAGCAGCTTGGCCTACAGACTCTACGAGCAGTACTTC.